The T cell receptor beta chain described here comes from a study of shared clonotypes between healthy human individuals (dated by TCRdb to the early 2020s). In the study overall: Two women and a few men aged 18 to 49 years were included in the cohort. For each donor, three plates each were used for CD4 naive and CD4 memory, two plates were used for CD8 naive, and one plate was used for CD8 memory. Between about 0.8 and 9 billion PBMCs per donor were obtained by leukapheresis. Different laboratories and diverse techniques were used to prepare libraries and sequence TCR repertoires, to increase sequencing depth and limit assay-specific biases. To estimate repertoire size and how much clonotype sharing occurs between individuals, the study deeply sequenced the blood TCR repertoires of 5 or 6 healthy adults.

What the authors observed across the whole study: Sharing across a handful of donors was observed for 4.5% to 6.5% of naive CD4, 3% to 3.5% of naive CD8, 2% to 2.5% of memory CD4, and roughly 0.4% of memory CD8 clonotypes. Only blood was sampled, and tissue TCR repertoires likely differ from those in blood. Incomplete sequencing was indicated by rarefaction of sorted-subset datasets, despite the large sequencing depth. Compared with non-shared clonotypes, the clonotypes found in all four sorted-subset donors had higher generation probabilities. Pairwise subsampling indicated that sequencing depth was expected to affect the degree of clonotype sharing among donors. Naive subsets generally had larger estimated clonotype richness than memory subsets did. Because the study included only a small number of donors, the genetic and exposure-history diversity represented was limited.

CDR1 and CDR2 are drawn from the germline V gene: SGHAT, FQNNGV. From the cysteine through the phenylalanine, the CDR3 covers 13 amino acids. Kept here is only the CDR3 DNA, which spans 39 bases and is read in frame from base 1. The junction carries 13 bases between V and J, which are trimmed by 7 bases and 4 bases respectively. Using the deep immunoSEQ assay, multiplex PCR amplified TCR CDR3 regions from genomic DNA. For each cell subset, the extracted genomic DNA was distributed evenly across all wells of several immunoSEQ 96-well plates, and each plate served as one replicate. For sorted subsets, each replicate PCR was loaded with roughly 190 ng genomic DNA, equivalent to 30,000 to 35,000 T cell genomes. Purified libraries were measured with a Qubit 3.0 fluorometer, size-checked on a Bioanalyzer 2100, and measured again with the KAPA Library Quantification kit. Every immunoSEQ 96-well plate was sequenced on a dedicated single-read 150-cycle Illumina NextSeq 550 flow cell. The source study handled its data this way. Because the immunoSEQ output included only junctional sequences and no quality scores, the filtering could not be the same as the filtering used for full-length reads. To assign V/J genes and CDR3, sequences were annotated using PyIR, a Python wrapper for IgBLAST v1.9, with IMGT germline references. Reads with weak V/J assignments (E-value above 1e-6), missing CDR3, stop codons, out-of-frame junctions, or ambiguous translated residues were removed. V3J clonotypes were defined by identical inferred V gene, J gene, and CDR3 amino acid sequence. Percentage overlap between repertoires was calculated by dividing the number of shared unique clonotypes by the size of the smaller repertoire. Richness of each repertoire was evaluated using RTK rarefaction, the Chao1 estimator, and Recon v2.1 estimates of unobserved clonotypes. Generation probabilities for all TCRbeta clonotypes obtained by the gDNA method from a handful of donors were computed using OLGA. TCRdb provides this immuneACCESS table in a form limited to in-frame rearrangements. Some clones are lacking; in checked studies, under half of them reflect an unresolved V gene, and why the rest are absent is not known. V and J calls and clone size are as listed in that table; D and trimming were resolved from the DNA. In this sample the table shows roughly 2.2 million clones, approximately 90% of which occur a single time. Of the sample, 0.37% is held by the ten largest clones.

About this clone itself: Its antigen has not been determined. No clone much larger than this one lies a single base away; base qualities are absent.

Donors were healthy HIV-negative adults with no recently reported acute infections or vaccinations. Every donor was a Caucasian adult residing in Nashville, Tennessee, USA. CD4+ T cells were enriched by magnetic negative selection; naive cells were then positively selected on CD45RA, and the negative fraction formed the memory subset. After blood collection by leukapheresis, PBMCs were isolated using Ficoll-Histopaque density gradient centrifugation and then cryopreserved in the vapor phase of liquid nitrogen. Analytical flow cytometry was used to check the purity and quantity of each magnetically sorted T cell population. Each sorted fraction had its genomic DNA isolated and then quantified by UV absorbance on a Nanodrop 2000c.

The sequenced material came from naive CD4+ T cells from PBMCs. Read against the paper, the sample's cell subset or site label means: CD45RA+ positively selected. The V gene is TRBV11-2 and the J gene is TRBJ1-2; the D gene is possibly TRBD1, with 6 bases matching. This receptor was obtained from a man younger than 35 in good health. Some clones in this sample may be carry-over from other donors' samples. The CDR3 loop reads CASTGQTLYGYTF. The DNA sequence follows: TGTGCCAGCACAGGACAGACCCTCTATGGCTACACCTTC.